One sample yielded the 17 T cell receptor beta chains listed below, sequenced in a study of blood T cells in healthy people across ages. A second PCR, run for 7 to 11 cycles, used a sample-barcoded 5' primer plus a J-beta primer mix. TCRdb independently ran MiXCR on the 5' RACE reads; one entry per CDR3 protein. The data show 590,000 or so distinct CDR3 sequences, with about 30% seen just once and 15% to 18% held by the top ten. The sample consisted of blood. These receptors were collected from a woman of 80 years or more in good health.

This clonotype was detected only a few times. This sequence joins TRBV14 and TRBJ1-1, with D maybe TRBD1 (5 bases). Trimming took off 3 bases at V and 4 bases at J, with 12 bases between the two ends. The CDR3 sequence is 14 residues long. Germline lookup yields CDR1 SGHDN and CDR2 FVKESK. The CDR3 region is CASSHVVRGTEAFF. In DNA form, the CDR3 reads TGTGCCAGCAGCCACGTAGTAAGGGGCACTGAAGCTTTCTTT.

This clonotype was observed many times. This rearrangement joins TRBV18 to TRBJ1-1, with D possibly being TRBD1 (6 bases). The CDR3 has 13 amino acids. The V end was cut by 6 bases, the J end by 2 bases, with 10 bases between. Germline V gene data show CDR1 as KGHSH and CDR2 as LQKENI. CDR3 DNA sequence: TGTGCCAGCTCCCAGGGACACAACACTGAAGCTTTCTTT. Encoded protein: CASSQGHNTEAFF.

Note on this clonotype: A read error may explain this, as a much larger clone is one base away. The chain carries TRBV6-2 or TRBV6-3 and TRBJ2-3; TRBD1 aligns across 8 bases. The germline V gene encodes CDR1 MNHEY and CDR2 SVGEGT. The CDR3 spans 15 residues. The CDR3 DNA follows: TGTGCCAGCAGCTCCGACAGGGGCCATACAGATGCGCAGTATTTT. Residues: CASSSDRGHTDAQYF.

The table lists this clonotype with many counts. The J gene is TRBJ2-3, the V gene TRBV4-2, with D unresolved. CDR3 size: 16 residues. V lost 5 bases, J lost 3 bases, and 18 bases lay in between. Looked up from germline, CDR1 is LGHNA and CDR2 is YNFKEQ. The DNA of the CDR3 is TGTGCCAGCAGCTCGAACGCTGTCGTTGGGACAGATACGCAGTATTTT. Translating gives CASSSNAVVGTDTQYF.

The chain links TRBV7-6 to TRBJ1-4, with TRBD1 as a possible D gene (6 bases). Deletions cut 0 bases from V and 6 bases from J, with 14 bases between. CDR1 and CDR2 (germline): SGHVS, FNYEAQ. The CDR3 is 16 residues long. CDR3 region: CASSLAPAGAYEKLFF. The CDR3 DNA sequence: TGTGCCAGCAGCTTAGCACCGGCGGGGGCCTATGAAAAACTGTTTTTT.

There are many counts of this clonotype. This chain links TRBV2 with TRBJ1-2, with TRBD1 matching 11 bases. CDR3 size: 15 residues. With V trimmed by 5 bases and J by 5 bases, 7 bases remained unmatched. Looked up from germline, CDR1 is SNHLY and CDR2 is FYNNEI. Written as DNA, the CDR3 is TGTGCCAGCAGTCTAGGGACAGGGGGACGATATGGCTACACCTTC. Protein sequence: CASSLGTGGRYGYTF.

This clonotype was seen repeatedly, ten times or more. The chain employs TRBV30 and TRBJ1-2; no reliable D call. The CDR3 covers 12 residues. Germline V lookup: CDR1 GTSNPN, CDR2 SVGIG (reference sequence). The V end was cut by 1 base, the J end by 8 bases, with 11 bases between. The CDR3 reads CAWSDSPAGYTF. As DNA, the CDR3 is TGTGCCTGGAGTGACAGCCCAGCAGGCTACACCTTC.

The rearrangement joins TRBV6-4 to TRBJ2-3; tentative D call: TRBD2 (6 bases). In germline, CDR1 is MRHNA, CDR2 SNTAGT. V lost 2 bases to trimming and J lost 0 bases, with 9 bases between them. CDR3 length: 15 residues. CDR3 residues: CASSDQSGSTDTQYF. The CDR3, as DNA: TGTGCCAGCAGTGACCAGAGCGGGAGCACAGATACGCAGTATTTT.

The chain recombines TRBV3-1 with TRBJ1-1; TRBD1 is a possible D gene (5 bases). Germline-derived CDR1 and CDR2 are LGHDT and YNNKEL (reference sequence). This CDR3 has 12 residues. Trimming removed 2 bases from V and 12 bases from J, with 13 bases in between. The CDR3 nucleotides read TGTGCCAGCAGCCAACCCCCAGGGATTCCTTTCTTT. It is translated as CASSQPPGIPFF.

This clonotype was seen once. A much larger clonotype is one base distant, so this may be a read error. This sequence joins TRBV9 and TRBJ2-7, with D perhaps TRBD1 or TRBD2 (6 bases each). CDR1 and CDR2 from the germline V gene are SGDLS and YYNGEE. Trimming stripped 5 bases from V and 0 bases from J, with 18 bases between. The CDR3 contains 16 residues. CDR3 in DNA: TGTGCCAGCAGTGAGGGGGACTGGTCGAGCTCCTACGAGCAGTACTTC. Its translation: CASSEGDWSSSYEQYF.

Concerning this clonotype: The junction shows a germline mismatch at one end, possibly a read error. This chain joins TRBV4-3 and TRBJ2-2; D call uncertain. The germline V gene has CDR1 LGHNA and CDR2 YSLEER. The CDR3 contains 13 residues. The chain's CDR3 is CASSQEGTRELFF. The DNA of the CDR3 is TGCGCCAGCAGCCAAGAAGGCACCCGGGAGCTGTTTTTT.

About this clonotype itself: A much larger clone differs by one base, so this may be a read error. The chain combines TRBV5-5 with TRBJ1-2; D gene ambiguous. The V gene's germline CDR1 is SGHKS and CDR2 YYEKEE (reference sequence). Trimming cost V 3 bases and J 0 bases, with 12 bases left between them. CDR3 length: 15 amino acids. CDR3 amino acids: CASSWADAANYGYTF. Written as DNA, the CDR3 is TGTGCCAGCAGCTGGGCAGACGCAGCTAACTATGGCTACACCTTC.

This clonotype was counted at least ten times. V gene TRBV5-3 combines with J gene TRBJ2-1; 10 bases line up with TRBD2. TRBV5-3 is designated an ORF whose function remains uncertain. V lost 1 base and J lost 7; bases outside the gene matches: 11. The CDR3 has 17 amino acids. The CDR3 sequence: CARSLLVAGGSENEQFF. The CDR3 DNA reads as TGTGCCAGAAGCTTGTTGGTAGCGGGGGGTTCGGAGAATGAGCAGTTCTTC.

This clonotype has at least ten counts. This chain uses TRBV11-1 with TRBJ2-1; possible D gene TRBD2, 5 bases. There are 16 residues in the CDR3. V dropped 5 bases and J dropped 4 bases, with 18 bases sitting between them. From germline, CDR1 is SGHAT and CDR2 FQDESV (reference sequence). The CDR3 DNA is TGTGCCAGCAGCCGGACGTTGAGCGGACCATACAATGAGCAGTTCTTC. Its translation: CASSRTLSGPYNEQFF.

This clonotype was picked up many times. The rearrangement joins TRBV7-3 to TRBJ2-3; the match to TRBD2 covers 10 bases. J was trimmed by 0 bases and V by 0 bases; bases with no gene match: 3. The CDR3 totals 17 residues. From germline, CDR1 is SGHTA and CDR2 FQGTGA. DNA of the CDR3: TGTGCCAGCAGCTTAACCGGAGCGGGGGGGAGCACAGATACGCAGTATTTT. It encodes CASSLTGAGGSTDTQYF.

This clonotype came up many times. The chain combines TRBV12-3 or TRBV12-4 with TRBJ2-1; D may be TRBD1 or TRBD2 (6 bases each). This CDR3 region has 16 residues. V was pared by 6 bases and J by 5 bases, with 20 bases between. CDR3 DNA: TGTGCCAGCAGCCCCCTTAGGGGGGCATCCCACAATGAGCAGTTCTTC. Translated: CASSPLRGASHNEQFF.

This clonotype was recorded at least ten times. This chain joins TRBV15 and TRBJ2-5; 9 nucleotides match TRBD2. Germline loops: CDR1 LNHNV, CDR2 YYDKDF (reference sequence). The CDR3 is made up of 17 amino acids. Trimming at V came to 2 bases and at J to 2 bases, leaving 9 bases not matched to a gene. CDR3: CATSRPPSAGGQETQYF. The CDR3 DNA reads TGTGCCACCAGCAGACCCCCCTCAGCGGGGGGACAAGAGACCCAGTACTTC.